This T cell receptor beta chain was sequenced during a study of T cells after yellow fever vaccination. Overall study results and limits: The booster saw the reappearance of most primary-vaccination clones (approximately 97% CD4, 80% to 90% CD8). Secondary responses were weaker yet peaked faster, day 5 versus 15. A minor fraction of clonotypes spanned both CD4 and CD8 compartments.

The trim removed 5 bases at V and 0 bases at J, leaving 4 bases unmatched. This CDR3 comprises 16 residues. Germline V gene sequence: CDR1 SGHTA, CDR2 FQGNSA. A process of 5'RACE template switching, which added a universal primer site and UMIs, was used to make TCR cDNA. From the 5' RACE reads, TCRdb called clonotypes with MiXCR, one entry per CDR3 protein. The table includes 350,000 to 450,000 distinct CDR3 sequences, about 19% detected once. This clonotype has more than one count but fewer than ten. Its antigen is unknown. The chain links TRBV7-2 to TRBJ2-3; 11 bases agree with TRBD2. This TCR was sampled from a man between 18 and 29 years old who received the YFV17D yellow fever vaccine. The starting material was PBMCs, obtained before the yellow fever booster vaccination. The CDR3 loop reads CASSPIAGGSTDTQYF. As DNA, the CDR3 is TGTGCCAGCAGCCCAATAGCGGGGGGGAGCACAGATACGCAGTATTTT.